This T cell receptor (beta chain) was observed in a study of molecular identifiers for immune sequencing clone quantification. Overall study results and limits: A single cell's spiked Jurkat TCR RNA was reportedly detectable among approximately 930,000 naive cells. Highly expanded clone sizes could end up underestimated if a barcode were shared by identical TCR molecules.

Sorting recovered naive CD8 T cells on a CD8+CD4-CCR7+CD45RA+ profile. Preparation of the bulk TCR libraries relied on previously described methods and listed TCR primers. TCRdb passed the PCR reads through MiXCR, listing each CDR3 protein once. The sample comprises approximately 590,000 distinct CDR3 sequences, 25% of which are singletons, and about 0.73% rests with the top ten. The V gene end was trimmed by 0 bases and the J gene end by 4 bases; junction bases not matched to a gene: 17. CDR3 length equals 19 residues. Germline CDR1 reads MNHEY; CDR2 reads SVGAGI. Notes on this clonotype: Antigen specificity is unknown.

The genes are TRBV6-5 and TRBJ2-5; 7 bases are shared with TRBD2. Sequencing used naive CD8+ T cells from blood, with Jurkat cell RNA spiked in. The sample's subset: FACS-sorted CD8+CD4-CCR7+CD45RA+ naive T cells. The origin of this receptor is a human donor in good health. Some libraries in this study had Jurkat cell RNA spiked in. CDR3 sequence reads: CASSYSPRAGDVLGETQYF. The CDR3 DNA follows: TGTGCCAGCAGTTACTCCCCCCGGGCGGGAGATGTTCTAGGAGAGACCCAGTACTTC.